The 8 T cell receptor beta chains listed next were all sequenced from one sample in a study of CXCR3-negative and CXCR3-positive naive CD8 T cells. Study results and limitations: Higher TRB CDR3 hydrophobicity marked CXCR3-positive naive cells relative to CXCR3-negative naive cells.

These receptors' antigens are unknown. Libraries were UMI-labeled 5' RACE TRB cDNA. Reprocessing the 5' RACE reads, TCRdb reports a single entry for every CDR3 protein and omits DNA. This sample's table reports approximately 120,000 distinct CDR3 sequences. Sequencing used naive CXCR3+ CD8+ T cells from blood. The subset was: CD45RO-CCR7+CD27+CD95- naive CD8+ T cells expressing CXCR3 (TNR3+). These receptors all stem from a human donor in good health. Some clones in this sample may be carry-over from other donors' samples.

The genes are TRBV9 and TRBJ2-2; TCRdb proposes TRBD1, but this gene call is untestable without DNA. This CDR3 is built from 15 residues. CDR1 and CDR2 (germline): SGDLS, YYNGEE. CDR3 loop: CASSGQGAGVGELFF.

The V call is TRBV11-1, the J call TRBJ2-1; there is no DNA to check the TCRdb D call of TRBD2. The CDR3 sequence is 14 residues long. The germline V gene encodes CDR1 SGHAT and CDR2 FQDESV (reference sequence). The CDR3 sequence is CASSLGTRHNEQFF.

The chain couples TRBV4-3 to TRBJ2-1; checking the TCRdb D call of TRBD1 is not possible without DNA. The length of the CDR3 is 17 residues. Germline V CDR1 and CDR2: LGHNA, YSLEER. CDR3 sequence reads: CASSSRGLASPNNEQFF.

The CDR3 loop is CSVPTGIGETQYF. The chain employs TRBV29-1 and TRBJ2-5; TCRdb's D gene call, TRBD1, goes unchecked for lack of DNA. CDR1 is SQVTM and CDR2 is ANQGSEA in the germline V gene. This CDR3 contains 13 residues.

This rearrangement joins TRBV7-9 to TRBJ2-7; TCRdb calls TRBD2, which cannot be checked without DNA. Germline values: CDR1 SEHNR, CDR2 FQNEAQ (reference sequence). This CDR3 region has 15 residues. The CDR3 spells CASSRSGGPSYEQYF. Based on the CDR3 plus reference TRBV7-9 and TRBJ2-7, the full variable domain is DTGVSQNPRHKITKRGQNVTFRCDPISEHNRLYWYRQTLGQGPEFLTYFQNEAQLEKSRLLSDRFSAERPKGSFSTLEIQRTEQGDSAMYLCASSRSGGPSYEQYFGPGTRLTVT.

The V and J genes are TRBV20-1 and TRBJ2-1; TCRdb's assignment of TRBD2 cannot be checked, as there is no DNA. The CDR3 loop spans 15 amino acids. Germline V gives CDR1 DFQATT, CDR2 SNEGSKA (reference sequence). CDR3 region: CSAPTSERAYNEQFF.

The chain combines TRBV20-1 with TRBJ1-2. CDR3 length: 15 amino acids. Germline V gene lookup returns CDR1 DFQATT and CDR2 SNEGSKA (reference sequence). The CDR3 is CSARSPGRASYGYTF.

The chain has TRBV4-2 and TRBJ2-3; as DNA is missing, the TRBD2 call by TCRdb cannot be tested. The CDR3 has 19 residues. The V gene's germline CDR1 is LGHNA and CDR2 YNFKEQ. CDR3 amino acids: CASSQGEKLAGADTDTQYF.